The 5 T cell receptor beta chains given below trace back to one sample, sequenced in a study of shared clonotypes between healthy human individuals (TCRdb year 2020). CD8 naive samples were obtained by positive selection for CCR7 among CD45RO-negative cells, yielding a CD45RA+CCR7+ population from which TemRA cells were excluded. Library construction relied on the immunoSEQ multiplex PCR assay. The table was pulled from immuneACCESS by TCRdb, which kept in-frame rearrangements only. Such tables lose some clones; where checked, under half of the loss comes from unresolved V genes, and the rest has no known cause. The sample table shows about 2,100,000 clones, and about 92% are seen once. The ten biggest clones cover about 1.5% of the sample. The specimen sequenced was naive CD8+ T cells from PBMCs. According to the study, the label for this sample's cell subset or site signals: CD45RA+CCR7+. Receptors were obtained from a man aged 18 to 29 in good health. Some clones in this sample may be carry-over from other donors' samples.

This sequence joins TRBV9 and TRBJ2-7, with 11 bases matching TRBD2. This CDR3 has 17 amino acids. Trimming removed 3 bases from V and 0 bases from J; junction bases left unmatched: 8. CDR1 is SGDLS and CDR2 is YYNGEE in the germline V gene. For the CDR3, the DNA is TGTGCCAGCAGCGCAGCCGGGACTAGCGGCCCCTCCTACGAGCAGTACTTC. Amino acid sequence: CASSAAGTSGPSYEQYF.

The V call is TRBV27, the J call TRBJ2-1; D not certain. The V gene's germline CDR1 is MNHEY and CDR2 SMNVEV (reference sequence). V lost 2 bases and J lost 9, with 8 bases in between. The CDR3 loop spans 12 amino acids. CDR3 in amino acids: CASSLAGGEQFF. The CDR3 nucleotides read TGTGCCAGCAGTTTAGCTGGCGGTGAGCAGTTCTTC.

The chain employs TRBV27 and TRBJ2-1, with 9 bases aligning to TRBD2. Trimming took 3 bases from V and 1 from J; bases not matched to a gene: 4. The CDR3 consists of 16 residues. Germline assignment: CDR1 MNHEY and CDR2 SMNVEV (reference sequence). CDR3 sequence: CASSFKREVSYNEQFF. CDR3 bases: TGTGCCAGCAGTTTCAAGCGGGAGGTGTCCTACAATGAGCAGTTCTTC.

V is TRBV7-3 and J is TRBJ1-5, with TRBD1 identical over 7 bases. V trimming: 5 bases; J trimming: 4 bases; junction bases outside the gene matches: 5. Germline V gives CDR1 SGHTA, CDR2 FQGTGA. The CDR3 is made up of 14 amino acids. CDR3 loop: CASSPRDSNQPQHF. CDR3 in DNA: TGTGCCAGCAGCCCTCGGGACAGTAATCAGCCCCAGCATTTT.

This chain joins TRBV28 and TRBJ1-3; 7 bases are shared with TRBD1. J gave up 0 bases and V 6 bases, and 8 bases lay outside the gene matches. The CDR3 runs to 16 residues. Germline lookup yields CDR1 MDHEN and CDR2 SYDVKM. CDR3 region: CASRKRQGLSGNTIYF. The CDR3 DNA reads TGTGCCAGCAGAAAACGACAGGGCCTCTCTGGAAACACCATATATTTT.